The rows below give T cell receptor beta chains drawn from one sample of a study of blood T cell repertoires in COVID-19. The assay was immunoSEQ multiplex PCR, and TCRdb's table has in-frame clones only and misses some. The repertoire holds under 300,000 clones, approximately 91% seen once, with approximately 1% in the top ten. The material sequenced was PBMCs or T cells enriched from blood (not recorded which). These receptors all come from a woman in her 30s who had recovered from COVID-19. CDR3s leave out the opening cysteine and the closing phenylalanine or tryptophan.

v_call	cdr3_aa
TRBV6-5	ASSFRGGELF
TRBV27	ASSPGQGIAKNIQY
TRBV27	ASIDARQY
TRBV5-1	ASSLALQGAAYEQY
TRBV27	ASSVVAGGTPDEQF
TRBV4-1	ASSSRQGATAIETQY
TRBV14	ASSQDPGGVAEAF
TRBV6-1	ASSAHWAGASYEQY
TRBV9	ASSVLAGGADTQY
TRBV27	ASSSPGAGYT
TRBV7-9	ASRSSGSADTQY
TRBV2	ASSRLAGEDEQY
TRBV28	ASTPGDRVTEAF
TRBV27	ASSLLGAGTGELF
TRBV29-1	SVPSGSPYEQY
TRBV3-1/TRBV3-2	ASSQLAGGSLSYNEQF
TRBV2	ASREPGYGSPLH
TRBV5-1	ASSLVGTEERAF